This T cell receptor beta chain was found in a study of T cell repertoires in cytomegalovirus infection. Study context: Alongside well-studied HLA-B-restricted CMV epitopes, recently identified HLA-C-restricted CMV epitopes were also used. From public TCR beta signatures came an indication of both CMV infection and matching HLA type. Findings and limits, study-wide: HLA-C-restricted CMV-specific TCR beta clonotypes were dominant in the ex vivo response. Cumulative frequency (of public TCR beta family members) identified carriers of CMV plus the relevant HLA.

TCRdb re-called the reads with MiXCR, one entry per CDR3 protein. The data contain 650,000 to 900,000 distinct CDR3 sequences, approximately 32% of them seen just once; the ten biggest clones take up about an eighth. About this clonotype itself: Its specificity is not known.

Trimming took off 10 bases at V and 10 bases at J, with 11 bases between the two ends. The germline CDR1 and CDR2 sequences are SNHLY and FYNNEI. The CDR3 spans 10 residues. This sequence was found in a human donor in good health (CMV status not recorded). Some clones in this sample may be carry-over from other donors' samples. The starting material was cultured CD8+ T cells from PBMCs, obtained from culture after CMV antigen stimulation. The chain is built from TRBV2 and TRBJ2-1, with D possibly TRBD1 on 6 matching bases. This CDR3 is CANSGTEQFF. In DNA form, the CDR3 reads TGTGCCAACTCGGGGACAGAGCAGTTCTTC.